The 22 T cell receptor beta chains in this list originate from one sample, sequenced in a study of blood T cell repertoires in COVID-19. Libraries were prepared by immunoSEQ multiplex PCR; TCRdb keeps only in-frame clonotypes and omits some of them. The sample has more than 95,000 clones, roughly nine tenths seen once. Sequencing input: peripheral blood. These receptors were taken from a human donor in a cohort sampled during active COVID-19.

The chain combines TRBV13 with TRBJ2-3; 7 nucleotides agree with TRBD2. The CDR3 runs 19 residues. CDR1 PRHDT and CDR2 FYEKMQ come from the germline V gene (reference sequence). V lost 4 bases to trimming and J lost 4 bases; unmatched junction nucleotides: 20. CDR3 residues: CASSSEYSGLGVWADTQYF. The CDR3 bases are TGTGCCAGCAGCTCGGAATACTCAGGACTAGGTGTTTGGGCAGATACGCAGTATTTT. The full variable domain, in which reference TRBV13 and TRBJ2-3 provide the parts outside the CDR3, is AAGVIQSPRHLIKEKRETATLKCYPIPRHDTVYWYQQGPGQDPQFLISFYEKMQSDKGSIPDRFSAQQFSDYHSELNMSSLELGDSALYFCASSSEYSGLGVWADTQYFGPGTRLTVL.

V is TRBV24-1 and J is TRBJ1-6; 7 bases are shared with TRBD1. The CDR3 runs to 13 residues. The V and J ends lost 10 bases and 6 bases, in that order; junction bases with no gene match: 5. Germline-derived CDR1 and CDR2 are KGHDR and SFDVKD. The CDR3 coding sequence is TGTGCCACGCGCGACAGGGCTAATTCACCCCTCCACTTT. It codes for CATRDRANSPLHF.

V gene TRBV6-2 or TRBV6-3 combines with J gene TRBJ2-1; 8 bases map to TRBD2. V trimming: 6 bases; J trimming: 0 bases; junction bases outside the gene matches: 4. The CDR3 is 15 residues long. Germline V gives CDR1 MNHEY, CDR2 SVGEGT. Written as DNA, the CDR3 is TGTGCCAGCAGCTTAGCGGGGACCTCCTACAATGAGCAGTTCTTC. This codes for CASSLAGTSYNEQFF.

Here the CDR3 DNA reads TGTGCCACCAGTCAGGGTGGCGCAACCTACAATGAGCAGTTCTTC. Encoded protein: CATSQGGATYNEQFF. V is TRBV15 and J is TRBJ2-1, with D possibly TRBD1 on 5 matching bases. V shed 6 bases and J shed 2 bases, with 14 bases lying between them. The CDR3 contains 15 residues. CDR1 and CDR2 from the germline V gene are LNHNV and YYDKDF (reference sequence).

V usage is TRBV7-9 and J usage is TRBJ1-6, with D tentatively TRBD1 (5 bases). There are 17 residues in the CDR3. The V gene's germline CDR1 is SEHNR and CDR2 FQNEAQ (reference sequence). V was trimmed by 4 bases and J by 0 bases, leaving 13 bases between them. This CDR3 is CASSSSGISSYNSPLHF. The CDR3 DNA is TGTGCCAGCAGCTCCTCAGGGATAAGCTCCTATAATTCACCCCTCCACTTT.

The genes are TRBV18 and TRBJ2-1; 9 nucleotides agree with TRBD1. CDR1 and CDR2 from the germline V gene are KGHSH and LQKENI. CDR3 length: 15 amino acids. V was clipped by 1 base and J by 8 bases; unmatched bases: 6. This chain's CDR3 is CASSPLGTGYHEQFF. In DNA form, the CDR3 reads TGTGCCAGCTCACCACTAGGGACAGGGTACCATGAGCAGTTCTTC.

This clone is a singleton in its sample. V and J are TRBV10-3 and TRBJ2-1; maybe TRBD1 (6 bases). Germline lookup yields CDR1 ENHRY and CDR2 SYGVKD. This CDR3 spans 14 amino acids. Trimming cost V 2 bases and J 5 bases, with 10 bases left between them. CDR3 coding DNA: TGTGCCATCAGTGAGAATAAGGGGGACAATGAGCAGTTCTTC. Encoded protein: CAISENKGDNEQFF.

CDR3 sequence: CASSRTGMYQETQYF. For the CDR3, the DNA is TGCGCCAGCAGCCGAACCGGGATGTACCAAGAGACCCAGTACTTC. The chain combines TRBV5-1 with TRBJ2-5, with a tentative D call TRBD2 (5 bases). Germline V gene data show CDR1 as SGHRS and CDR2 as YFSETQ. V lost 4 bases and J lost 0, with 13 bases in between. This CDR3 contains 15 residues. Together with reference TRBV5-1 and TRBJ2-5, the CDR3 gives the full variable domain: KAGVTQTPRYLIKTRGQQVTLSCSPISGHRSVSWYQQTPGQGLQFLFEYFSETQRNKGNFPGRFSGRQFSNSRSEMNVSTLELGDSALYLCASSRTGMYQETQYFGPGTRLLVL.

CDR3 bases: TGTGCCAGCAGCTTTTGGACTAGCGGTACAGATACGCAGTATTTT. This sequence encodes CASSFWTSGTDTQYF. The rearrangement links TRBV7-2 to TRBJ2-3; the match to TRBD2 covers 10 bases. Germline values: CDR1 SGHTA, CDR2 FQGNSA. This CDR3 contains 15 residues. J gave up 3 bases and V 3 bases, and 3 bases lay outside the gene matches.

The gene calls are TRBV7-6 and TRBJ1-6; D is undetermined. Trimming removed 5 bases from V and 9 bases from J, with 17 bases in between. Germline CDR1 SGHVS, CDR2 FNYEAQ. The CDR3 runs to 15 residues. CDR3 in DNA: TGTGCCAGCAGCCCCAAGGCCGGGAAAGGTTCACCCCTCCACTTT. This gives the protein CASSPKAGKGSPLHF.

The chain combines TRBV6-5 with TRBJ2-3; maybe TRBD1 (6 bases). Between the trimmed V and J ends, which lost 10 bases and 1 base, there was a span of 15 bases. CDR1 and CDR2 from the germline V gene are MNHEY and SVGAGI. The CDR3 totals 14 residues. CDR3 sequence (DNA): TGTGCCACCCGGGACACAAAAGGCACAGATACGCAGTATTTT. Protein: CATRDTKGTDTQYF.

The chain combines TRBV28 with TRBJ1-5; no definite D call. Germline V CDR1 and CDR2: MDHEN, SYDVKM. Between the trimmed V and J ends, which lost 4 bases and 6 bases, there was a span of 10 bases. The CDR3 extends over 13 amino acids. CDR3 amino acids: CASSSVSTQPQHF. The CDR3 DNA is TGTGCCAGCAGTTCGGTGAGTACTCAGCCCCAGCATTTT.

The chain carries TRBV3-1 (or the pseudogene TRBV3-2) and TRBJ2-7; 7 positions match TRBD1. This CDR3 is built from 15 residues. The trim removed 1 base at V and 4 bases at J, leaving 7 bases unmatched. Germline CDR1 and CDR2: LGHDT and YNNKEL (reference sequence). The CDR3, as DNA: TGTGCCAGCAGCCAAGGGGACAGTGGTGGATACGAGCAGTACTTC. Amino acids: CASSQGDSGGYEQYF.

This rearrangement joins TRBV6-5 to TRBJ1-2, with 8 bases matching TRBD1. The CDR3 runs 16 residues. V lost 0 bases, J lost 2 bases, and 5 bases stayed unmatched. Looked up from germline, CDR1 is MNHEY and CDR2 is SVGAGI. Here the CDR3 reads CASSYSLQGVNYGYTF. The CDR3 nucleotides read TGTGCCAGCAGTTACTCGTTACAGGGGGTCAACTATGGCTACACCTTC.

The chain joins TRBV3-1 (or the pseudogene TRBV3-2) to TRBJ2-4; 9 nucleotides match TRBD1. This CDR3 contains 16 residues. The V gene's germline CDR1 is LGHDT and CDR2 YNNKEL (reference sequence). The V segment lost 4 bases and the J segment 15 bases; nucleotides outside the gene matches: 19. The CDR3 loop is CASSLPPGTGLPLLYF. CDR3 nucleotides: TGTGCCAGCAGCCTCCCCCCAGGGACAGGGCTTCCGTTGTTGTACTTC.

The chain combines TRBV27 with TRBJ1-4; D unresolved. Per germline, CDR1 MNHEY and CDR2 SMNVEV (reference sequence). The CDR3 runs to 14 residues. Trimming pared 3 bases from V and 2 bases from J, leaving 7 bases between. The CDR3 region is CASSFRRTNEKLFF. In DNA form, the CDR3 reads TGTGCCAGCAGTTTCCGGCGGACTAATGAAAAACTGTTTTTT.

The rearrangement joins TRBV30 to TRBJ2-1, with 8 bases matching TRBD1. CDR1 is GTSNPN and CDR2 is SVGIG in the germline V gene (reference sequence). V lost 7 bases and J lost 3; bases outside the gene matches: 11. This CDR3 contains 15 residues. The chain's CDR3 is CASSAGGQVYNEQFF. The CDR3 coding sequence is TGTGCCTCGTCCGCCGGGGGACAGGTCTACAATGAGCAGTTCTTC.

The chain joins TRBV5-1 to TRBJ1-3, with 8 bases aligning to TRBD1. With 0 bases clipped from V and 0 bases from J, the junction kept 8 bases outside the gene matches. The V gene's germline CDR1 is SGHRS and CDR2 YFSETQ. The CDR3 consists of 18 residues. CDR3 protein: CASSLGAGTGLSGNTIYF. The DNA of the CDR3 is TGCGCCAGCAGCTTGGGGGCCGGGACAGGACTCTCTGGAAACACCATATATTTT.

The chain joins TRBV19 to TRBJ1-4; no clear D. The germline CDR1 and CDR2 sequences are LNHDA and SQIVND (reference sequence). This CDR3 spans 15 amino acids. The V end lost 5 bases, the J end lost 8 bases, and 18 bases lay between the germline ends. As DNA, the CDR3 is TGTGCCAGTAGTCCAAGCGCCGACTGGCAGGAAAAACTGTTTTTT. This codes for CASSPSADWQEKLFF.

Details on this clone: Because the CDR3's place on the DNA is in doubt, the DNA is left out and the CDR3 is given as listed by TCRdb. The V call is TRBV21-1, the J call TRBJ2-7; no DNA check was done on the table's D call, TRBD2. TRBV21-1 is reported as a pseudogene. The CDR3 comprises 17 residues, both ends counted. CDR3: CASSKVAVGEGAYEQYF.

The V and J genes are TRBV4-2 and TRBJ2-7, with a weak D call TRBD2 (5 bases). The germline CDR1 and CDR2 sequences are LGHNA and YNFKEQ. With 5 bases removed from V and 4 bases from J, the gap between germline ends came to 12 bases. CDR3 length: 13 amino acids. The CDR3 bases are TGTGCCAGCAGCGCGGGTGGCGGGTACGAGCAGTACTTC. This sequence encodes CASSAGGGYEQYF.

The chain uses TRBV21-1 and TRBJ2-7; no check of the table's D call, TRBD1, against the DNA was made. TRBV21-1 is deemed a pseudogene. The CDR3 length is 15 residues. Here the CDR3 reads CASSSGTENLRQQYF. The CDR3 DNA sequence: TGTGCCAGCAGCAGTGGGACAGAGAATCTACGGCAGCAGTACTTC.